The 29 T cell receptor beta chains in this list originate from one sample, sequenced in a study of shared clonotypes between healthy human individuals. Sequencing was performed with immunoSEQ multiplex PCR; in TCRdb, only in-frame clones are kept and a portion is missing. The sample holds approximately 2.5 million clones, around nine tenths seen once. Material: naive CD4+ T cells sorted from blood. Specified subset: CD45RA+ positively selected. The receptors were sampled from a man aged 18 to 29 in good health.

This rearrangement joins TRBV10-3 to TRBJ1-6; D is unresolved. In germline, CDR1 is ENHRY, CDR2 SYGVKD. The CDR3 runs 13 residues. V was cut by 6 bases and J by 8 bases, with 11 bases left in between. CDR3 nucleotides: TGTGCCATCAGGTATAAAGAGGATTCACCCCTCCACTTT. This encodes CAIRYKEDSPLHF.

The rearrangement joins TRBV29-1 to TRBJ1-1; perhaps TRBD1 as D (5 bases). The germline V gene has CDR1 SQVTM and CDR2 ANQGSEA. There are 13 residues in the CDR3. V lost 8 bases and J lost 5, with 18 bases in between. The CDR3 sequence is CSFLQEFWTEAFF. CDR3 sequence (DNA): TGCAGCTTTTTACAGGAATTTTGGACTGAAGCTTTCTTT.

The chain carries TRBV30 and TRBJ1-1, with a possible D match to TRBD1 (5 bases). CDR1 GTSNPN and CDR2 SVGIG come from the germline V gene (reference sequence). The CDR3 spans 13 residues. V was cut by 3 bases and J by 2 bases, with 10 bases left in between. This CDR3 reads CAWREDTNTEAFF. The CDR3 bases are TGTGCCTGGAGAGAGGACACAAACACTGAAGCTTTCTTT.

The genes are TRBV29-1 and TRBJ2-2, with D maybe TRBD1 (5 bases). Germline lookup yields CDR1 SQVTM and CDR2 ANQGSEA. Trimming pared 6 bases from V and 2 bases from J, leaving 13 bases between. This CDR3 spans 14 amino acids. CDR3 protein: CSVTGPLNTGELFF. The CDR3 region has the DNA TGCAGCGTCACAGGCCCCCTCAACACCGGGGAGCTGTTTTTT.

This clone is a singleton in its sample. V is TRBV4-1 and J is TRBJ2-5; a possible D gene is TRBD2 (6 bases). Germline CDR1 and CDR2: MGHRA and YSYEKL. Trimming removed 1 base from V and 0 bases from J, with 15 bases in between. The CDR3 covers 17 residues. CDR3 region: CASSQGLVAGYQETQYF. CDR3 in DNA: TGCGCCAGCAGCCAAGGTCTGGTTGCGGGGTACCAAGAGACCCAGTACTTC.

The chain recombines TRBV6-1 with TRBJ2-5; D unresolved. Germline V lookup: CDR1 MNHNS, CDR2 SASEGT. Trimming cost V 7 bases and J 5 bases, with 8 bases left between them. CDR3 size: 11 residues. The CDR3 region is CASIYRETQYF. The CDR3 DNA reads TGTGCCAGCATCTACCGGGAGACCCAGTACTTC.

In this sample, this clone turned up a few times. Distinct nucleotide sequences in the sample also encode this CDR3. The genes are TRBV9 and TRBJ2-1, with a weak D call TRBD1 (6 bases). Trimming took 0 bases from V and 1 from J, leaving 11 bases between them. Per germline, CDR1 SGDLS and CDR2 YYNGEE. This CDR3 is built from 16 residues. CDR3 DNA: TGTGCCAGCAGCGTAGAAGGCAGGGGATCCTACAATGAGCAGTTCTTC. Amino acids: CASSVEGRGSYNEQFF. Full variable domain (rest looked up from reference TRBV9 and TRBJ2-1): DSGVTQTPKHLITATGQRVTLRCSPRSGDLSVYWYQQSLDQGLQFLIQYYNGEERAKGNILERFSAQQFPDLHSELNLSSLELGDSALYFCASSVEGRGSYNEQFFGPGTRLTVL.

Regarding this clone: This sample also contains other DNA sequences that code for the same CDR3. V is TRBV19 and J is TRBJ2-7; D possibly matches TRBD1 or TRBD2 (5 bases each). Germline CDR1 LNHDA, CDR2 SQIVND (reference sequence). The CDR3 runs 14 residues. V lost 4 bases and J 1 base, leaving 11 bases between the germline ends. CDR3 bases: TGTGCCAGTAGTAACCGGGACGGTTCCTACGAGCAGTACTTC. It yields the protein CASSNRDGSYEQYF.

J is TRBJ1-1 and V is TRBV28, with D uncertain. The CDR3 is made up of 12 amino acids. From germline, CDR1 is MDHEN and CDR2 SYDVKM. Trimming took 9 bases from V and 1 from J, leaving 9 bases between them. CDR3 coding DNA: TGTGCCAGTCTGGCTGGGAACACTGAAGCTTTCTTT. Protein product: CASLAGNTEAFF.

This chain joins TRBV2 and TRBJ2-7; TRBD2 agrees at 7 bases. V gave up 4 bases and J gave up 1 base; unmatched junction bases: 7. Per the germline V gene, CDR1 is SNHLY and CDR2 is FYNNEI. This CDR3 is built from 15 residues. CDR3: CASSGVNGGSYEQYF. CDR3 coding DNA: TGTGCCAGCAGTGGGGTGAACGGGGGGTCCTACGAGCAGTACTTC.

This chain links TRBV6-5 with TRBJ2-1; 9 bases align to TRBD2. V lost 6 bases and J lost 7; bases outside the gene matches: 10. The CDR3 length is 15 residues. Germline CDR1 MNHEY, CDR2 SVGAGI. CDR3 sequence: CASRTPSGAMNEQFF. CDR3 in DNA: TGTGCCAGCAGGACACCTAGCGGGGCAATGAATGAGCAGTTCTTC.

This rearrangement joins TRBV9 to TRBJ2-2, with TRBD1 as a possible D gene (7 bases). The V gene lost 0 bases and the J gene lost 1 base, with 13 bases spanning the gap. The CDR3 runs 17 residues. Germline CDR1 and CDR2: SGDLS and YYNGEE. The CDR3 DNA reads TGTGCCAGCAGCGTAGTTGGAGGGGGCGGGAACACCGGGGAGCTGTTTTTT. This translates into CASSVVGGGGNTGELFF.

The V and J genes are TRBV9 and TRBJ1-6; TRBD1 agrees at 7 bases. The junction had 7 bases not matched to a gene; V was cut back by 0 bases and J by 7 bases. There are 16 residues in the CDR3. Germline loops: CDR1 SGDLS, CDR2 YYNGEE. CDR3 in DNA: TGTGCCAGCAGCGTAGCGGGGACAGTGGGGAATTCACCCCTCCACTTT. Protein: CASSVAGTVGNSPLHF.

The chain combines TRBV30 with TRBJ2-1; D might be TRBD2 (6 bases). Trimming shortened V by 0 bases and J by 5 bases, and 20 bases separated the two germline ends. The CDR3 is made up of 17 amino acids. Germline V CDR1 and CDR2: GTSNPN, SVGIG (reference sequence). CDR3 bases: TGTGCCTGGAGTGTATTCCTTACTAGCTCTAGGAACAATGAGCAGTTCTTC. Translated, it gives CAWSVFLTSSRNNEQFF.

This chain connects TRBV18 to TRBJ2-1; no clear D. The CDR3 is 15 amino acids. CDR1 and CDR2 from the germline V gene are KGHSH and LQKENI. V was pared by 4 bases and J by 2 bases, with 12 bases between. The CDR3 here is CASSQLVGTYNEQFF. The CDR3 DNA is TGTGCCAGCTCACAATTGGTGGGAACCTACAATGAGCAGTTCTTC.

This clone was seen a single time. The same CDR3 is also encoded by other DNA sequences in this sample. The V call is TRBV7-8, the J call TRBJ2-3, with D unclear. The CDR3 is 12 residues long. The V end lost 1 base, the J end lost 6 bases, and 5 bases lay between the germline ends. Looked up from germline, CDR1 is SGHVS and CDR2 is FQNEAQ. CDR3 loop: CASSLVRDTQYF. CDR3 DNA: TGTGCCAGCAGCTTAGTTCGGGATACGCAGTATTTT.

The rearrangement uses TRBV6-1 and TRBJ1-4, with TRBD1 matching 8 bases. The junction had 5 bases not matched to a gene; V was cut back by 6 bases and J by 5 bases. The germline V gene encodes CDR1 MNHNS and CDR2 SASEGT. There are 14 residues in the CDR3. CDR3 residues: CASRVTGANEKLFF. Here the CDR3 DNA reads TGTGCCAGCAGGGTGACAGGGGCCAATGAAAAACTGTTTTTT.

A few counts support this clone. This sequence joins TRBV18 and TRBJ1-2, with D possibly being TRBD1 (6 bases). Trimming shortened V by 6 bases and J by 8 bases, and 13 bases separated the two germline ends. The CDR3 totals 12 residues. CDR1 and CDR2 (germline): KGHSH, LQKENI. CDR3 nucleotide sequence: TGTGCCAGCTCGCAACAGGGTGGAGGCTACACCTTC. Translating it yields CASSQQGGGYTF.

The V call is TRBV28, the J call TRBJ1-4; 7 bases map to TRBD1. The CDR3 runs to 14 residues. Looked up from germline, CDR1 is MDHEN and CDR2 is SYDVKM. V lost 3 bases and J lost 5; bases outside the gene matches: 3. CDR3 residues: CASSFIQGNEKLFF. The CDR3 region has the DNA TGTGCCAGCAGTTTTATACAGGGGAATGAAAAACTGTTTTTT.

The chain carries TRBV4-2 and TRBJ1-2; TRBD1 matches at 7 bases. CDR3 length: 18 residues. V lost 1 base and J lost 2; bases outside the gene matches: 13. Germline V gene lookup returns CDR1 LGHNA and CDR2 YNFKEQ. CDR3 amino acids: CASSQVPTGSSVNYGYTF. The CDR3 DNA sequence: TGTGCCAGCAGCCAAGTCCCGACAGGGTCTTCGGTGAACTATGGCTACACCTTC.

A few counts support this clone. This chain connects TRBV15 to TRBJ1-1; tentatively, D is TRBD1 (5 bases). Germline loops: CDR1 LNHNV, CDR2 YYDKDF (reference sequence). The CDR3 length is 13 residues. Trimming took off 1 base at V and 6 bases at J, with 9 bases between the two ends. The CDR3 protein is CATSRAGIPEAFF. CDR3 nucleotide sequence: TGTGCCACCAGCAGAGCAGGGATCCCTGAAGCTTTCTTT.

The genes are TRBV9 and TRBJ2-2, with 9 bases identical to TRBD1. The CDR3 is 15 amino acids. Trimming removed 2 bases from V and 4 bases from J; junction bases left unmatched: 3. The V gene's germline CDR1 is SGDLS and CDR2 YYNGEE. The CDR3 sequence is CASSVLQGATGELFF. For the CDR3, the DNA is TGTGCCAGCAGCGTCTTACAGGGGGCCACCGGGGAGCTGTTTTTT.

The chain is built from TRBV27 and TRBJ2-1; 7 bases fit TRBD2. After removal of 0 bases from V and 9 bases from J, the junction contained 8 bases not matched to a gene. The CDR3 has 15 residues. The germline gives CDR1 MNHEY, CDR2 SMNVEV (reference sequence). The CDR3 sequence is CASSLSSGRRSEQFF. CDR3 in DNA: TGTGCCAGCAGTTTATCGTCCGGGAGGCGGAGTGAGCAGTTCTTC.

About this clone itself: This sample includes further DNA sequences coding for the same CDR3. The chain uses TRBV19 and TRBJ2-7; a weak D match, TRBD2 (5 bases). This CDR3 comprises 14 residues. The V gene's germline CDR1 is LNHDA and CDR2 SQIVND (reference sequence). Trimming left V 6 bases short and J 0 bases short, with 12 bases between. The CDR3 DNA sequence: TGTGCCAGTAGGCGGACGGGGAGCTCCTACGAGCAGTACTTC. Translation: CASRRTGSSYEQYF.

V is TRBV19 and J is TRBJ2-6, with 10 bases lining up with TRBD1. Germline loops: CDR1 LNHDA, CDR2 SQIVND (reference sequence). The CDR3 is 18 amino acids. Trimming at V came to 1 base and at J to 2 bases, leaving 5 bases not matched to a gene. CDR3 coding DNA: TGTGCCAGTAGTATAGGCGGGGACAGGGGAACTGGGGCCAACGTCCTGACTTTC. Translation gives CASSIGGDRGTGANVLTF.

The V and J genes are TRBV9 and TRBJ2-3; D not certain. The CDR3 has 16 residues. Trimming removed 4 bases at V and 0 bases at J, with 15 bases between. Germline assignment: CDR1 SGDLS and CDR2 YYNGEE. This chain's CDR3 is CASSPLGASSTDTQYF. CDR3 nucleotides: TGTGCCAGCAGCCCCCTCGGAGCCTCTAGCACAGATACGCAGTATTTT.

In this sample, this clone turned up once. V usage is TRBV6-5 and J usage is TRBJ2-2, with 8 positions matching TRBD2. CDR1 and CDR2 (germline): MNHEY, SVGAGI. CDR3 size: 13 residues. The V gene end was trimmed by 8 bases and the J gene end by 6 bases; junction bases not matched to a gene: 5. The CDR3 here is CASREREPGELFF. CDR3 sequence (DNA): TGTGCCAGCCGAGAGCGGGAGCCCGGGGAGCTGTTTTTT.

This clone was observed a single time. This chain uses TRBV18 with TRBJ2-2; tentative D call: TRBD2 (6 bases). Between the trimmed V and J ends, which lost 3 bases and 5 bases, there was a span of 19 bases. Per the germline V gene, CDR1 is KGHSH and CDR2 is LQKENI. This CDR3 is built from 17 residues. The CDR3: CASSPRPLEGETGELFF. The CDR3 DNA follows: TGTGCCAGCTCACCGCGTCCTCTGGAGGGCGAGACCGGGGAGCTGTTTTTT.

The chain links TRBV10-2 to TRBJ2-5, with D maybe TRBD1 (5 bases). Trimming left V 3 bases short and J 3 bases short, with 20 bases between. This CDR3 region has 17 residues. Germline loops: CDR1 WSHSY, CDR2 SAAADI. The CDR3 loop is CASSEIWGPQPEETQYF. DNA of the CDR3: TGCGCCAGCAGTGAAATCTGGGGCCCCCAACCCGAAGAGACCCAGTACTTC.